This is a list of T cell receptor beta chains from one sample in a study of cytomegalovirus exposure and HLA in healthy donors. Sequenced by immunoSEQ multiplex PCR; TCRdb stores in-frame clones only, minus some. The sample table includes around 200,000 clones. Source material: PBMCs. The receptors were sampled from a woman in her late teens or twenties in good health and CMV-seropositive. The CDR3 runs from the conserved cysteine through the conserved F or W. The D gene is left open where the match is weak.

J gene | V gene | D gene | CDR3 DNA | CDR3 protein
TRBJ1-6 | TRBV10-1 | NA | TGCGCCAGCAGGAAAACAGGGAGGGTACATTCACCCCTCCACTTT | CASRKTGRVHSPLHF
TRBJ1-1 | TRBV6-1 | NA | TGTGCCAGCAGTGAAATAACAGCAAACACTGAAGCTTTCTTT | CASSEITANTEAFF
TRBJ1-5 | TRBV6-1 | TRBD1 | TGTGCCAGCAGAGGACAGGGTAGTCAGCCCCAGCATTTT | CASRGQGSQPQHF
TRBJ2-4 | TRBV6-5 | TRBD2 | TGTGCCGGAGGCGGGGGGGCGGCCAAAAACATTCAGTACTTC | CAGGGGAAKNIQYF
TRBJ1-2 | TRBV6-5 | NA | TGTGCCAGCAGTCCGCGCGACACCGACTATGGCTACACCTTC | CASSPRDTDYGYTF
TRBJ1-1 | TRBV7-9 | TRBD1 | TGTGCCAGCAGCATACTACGGACAGGGAAGGATGATGCTTTCTTT | CASSILRTGKDDAFF
TRBJ2-5 | TRBV7-2 | NA | TGTGCCAGCAGCCCACAGGAGGGCCGCAAAGAGACCCAGTACTTC | CASSPQEGRKETQYF
TRBJ1-2 | TRBV2 | TRBD1 | TGTGCCAGCACCAGGACAGGGGGCTTACAGGATGGCTACACCTTC | CASTRTGGLQDGYTF
TRBJ2-1 | TRBV29-1 | TRBD2 | TGCAGCGTTGAAGATCAGAAGCGGGGGGGCTTGTATGAGCAGTTCTTC | CSVEDQKRGGLYEQFF
TRBJ2-7 | TRBV29-1 | TRBD2 | TGCAGCGTCCTGGGACTAGCGGGAACCTACGAGCAGTACTTC | CSVLGLAGTYEQYF
TRBJ1-1 | TRBV14 | NA | TGTGCCAGCAGCCACTCGCGGACTGAAGCTTTCTTT | CASSHSRTEAFF
TRBJ1-4 | TRBV18 | NA | TGTGCCAGCTCACTATCGGAAAAACTGTTTTTT | CASSLSEKLFF
TRBJ2-1 | TRBV6-6 | TRBD1 | TGTGCCAGCAGACCACGGGACAGGGGGCACAATGAGCAGTTCTTC | CASRPRDRGHNEQFF
TRBJ1-4 | TRBV9 | TRBD1 | TGTGCCAGCAGCGTAGGGATCGCGACAGGGGCTAATGAAAAACTGTTTTTT | CASSVGIATGANEKLFF
TRBJ2-3 | TRBV6-6 | TRBD2 | TGTGCCAGCAGTGGGACTAAGTCGCAGTATTTT | CASSGTKSQYF
TRBJ2-3 | TRBV9 | TRBD2 | TGTGCCAGCAGCGTTCAAGCGGGGGGGAGGGATACGCAGTATTTT | CASSVQAGGRDTQYF
TRBJ1-4 | TRBV18 | NA | TGTGCCAGCTCACAGGACAGCCCGCTGGCGAAAAAACTGTTTTTT | CASSQDSPLAKKLFF
TRBJ2-6 | TRBV30 | TRBD2 | TGTGCCTGTTCCTTGGCCGGGCTAGCGGGAGGGCCAGGATCCGGGGCCAACGTCCTGACTTTC | CACSLAGLAGGPGSGANVLTF
TRBJ2-3 | TRBV2 | NA | TGTGCCAGCAGTGAAGGCGTCGTCGTCGGAGGATCGACAGATACGCAGTATTTT | CASSEGVVVGGSTDTQYF
TRBJ2-2 | TRBV7-2 | TRBD2 | TGTGCCAGCAGCTTGACCGGGACTAGGAACACCGGGGAGCTGTTTTTT | CASSLTGTRNTGELFF
TRBJ2-5 | TRBV4-2 | TRBD2 | TGTGCCAGCAGCCAAGATCGGCGGGGGGGTTTAGAGACCCAGTACTTC | CASSQDRRGGLETQYF
TRBJ1-4 | TRBV4-1 | TRBD1 | TGCGCCAGCAGCCTTAGGGACAGGGTCGGGATCAATGAAAAACTGTTTTTT | CASSLRDRVGINEKLFF
TRBJ1-1 | TRBV5-5 | NA | TGTGCCAGCAGCTTGGGGCGTAGGGGTAACACTGAAGCTTTCTTT | CASSLGRRGNTEAFF
TRBJ2-1 | TRBV18 | NA | TGTGCCAGCTCACCATCGCGGGGGCAAGTCTACAATGAGCAGTTCTTC | CASSPSRGQVYNEQFF
TRBJ2-3 | TRBV9 | TRBD2 | TGTGCCAGCAGCGTAGCTGGAGCGGGGGGCACAGATACGCAGTATTTT | CASSVAGAGGTDTQYF
TRBJ1-1 | TRBV19 | TRBD1 | TGTGCCAGTAGTACAGGGGGCGCGGGCACTGAAGCTTTCTTT | CASSTGGAGTEAFF
TRBJ1-1 | TRBV2 | NA | TGTGCCAGCAAGCAGGGGACTGAAGCTTTCTTT | CASKQGTEAFF
TRBJ2-3 | TRBV7-2 | NA | TGTGCCAGCAGCCCCCGGGGTAGAACAGATACGCAGTATTTT | CASSPRGRTDTQYF
TRBJ1-6 | TRBV7-3 | NA | TGTGCCAGCAGCTTTGGGGCAAATTCACCCCTCCACTTT | CASSFGANSPLHF
TRBJ1-2 | TRBV7-9 | TRBD1 | TGTGCCAGCAGCTTAGGGGGAGGACAGGACACCATCTATGGCTACACCTTC | CASSLGGGQDTIYGYTF
TRBJ1-1 | TRBV20-1 | TRBD1 | TGCAGTGCTATTACAGGGGGCCGAGCTTTCTTT | CSAITGGRAFF
TRBJ1-2 | TRBV18 | NA | TGTGCCAGCTCAGCAAAAATAACCGGGACACAAACTAACTATGGCTACACCTTC | CASSAKITGTQTNYGYTF
TRBJ2-1 | TRBV9 | TRBD2 | TGTGCCAGCAGCGCTAGCGGGGGCTCCTACAATGAGCAGTTCTTC | CASSASGGSYNEQFF
TRBJ2-5 | TRBV4-1 | TRBD1 | TGCGCCAGCAGCCAAGGGGACAGGGGGCGAGAGACCCAGTACTTC | CASSQGDRGRETQYF
TRBJ2-7 | TRBV30 | NA | TGTGCCTGGAGTGCAAGGGGGTTCTCCTACGAGCAGTACTTC | CAWSARGFSYEQYF
TRBJ1-2 | TRBV6-5 | NA | TGTGCCAGCTGGGGGGGGGCCCATGGCTACACCTTC | CASWGGAHGYTF
TRBJ1-2 | TRBV6-5 | TRBD1 | TGTGCCAGCAGTGAAGGGACAGACGATGGCTACACCTTC | CASSEGTDDGYTF
TRBJ2-1 | TRBV7-6 | NA | TGTGCCAGCAGCTTACTACGACAAAAACCATACAATGAGCAGTTCTTC | CASSLLRQKPYNEQFF